This T cell receptor (beta chain) was found in a study of blood T cell repertoires in COVID-19. The overall study: Acute and convalescent COVID-19 specimens originated in the United States, Italy and Spain.

V lost 11 bases, J lost 5 bases, and 15 bases lay in between. Germline CDR1 MGHDK, CDR2 SYGVNS. CDR3 length equals 13 residues. Participant-given clinical history determined each cohort assignment. Per the authors' pipeline: Estimation of nucleated cell counts relied on the amplification of reference gene primers. Some clones are missing from TCRdb's copy, which holds only in-frame ones; the method was immunoSEQ multiplex PCR. D and trimming come from the DNA, and the V and J calls and clone size come from that table. The sample contains 200,000 to 250,000 clones, 90% of which appear only once. The rearrangement uses TRBV25-1 and TRBJ2-2; perhaps TRBD2 as D (5 bases). This TCR came from a man aged 30-40 years who had been exposed to COVID-19. The specimen sequenced was PBMCs or T cells enriched from blood (not recorded which). The CDR3 sequence is CAARPAGTGELFF. CDR3 bases: TGTGCCGCGCGGCCGGCGGGTACCGGGGAGCTGTTTTTT.